A single sample is the source of the 25 T cell receptor beta chains below, sequenced in a study of blood T cells in healthy people across ages. A J-beta primer mix and a sample-barcoded 5' primer were used in a second PCR of roughly 6 to 11 cycles. TCRdb re-called the 5' RACE reads with MiXCR, one entry per CDR3 protein. The table has under 2 million distinct CDR3 sequences, roughly 32% seen once. Sequencing used blood. These receptors were obtained from a woman aged 25 to 39 in good health.

This clonotype was observed at least ten times. The chain joins TRBV5-6 to TRBJ1-1; 7 positions match TRBD1. CDR1 is SGHDT and CDR2 is YYEEEE in the germline V gene. The CDR3 consists of 17 residues. With 3 bases clipped from V and 8 bases from J, the junction kept 19 bases outside the gene matches. This CDR3 reads CASSSSLNRGLGREAFF. The CDR3 coding sequence is TGTGCCAGCAGCTCGTCTTTAAACAGGGGATTAGGGCGCGAAGCTTTCTTT.

Only a few counts were recorded for this clonotype. The CDR3: CASSEGVSHEQYF. Here the CDR3 DNA reads TGTGCCAGCAGTGAAGGGGTCAGCCATGAGCAGTACTTC. The V and J genes are TRBV6-1 and TRBJ2-7; D uncertain. Germline V gene lookup returns CDR1 MNHNS and CDR2 SASEGT. The CDR3 runs 13 residues. V gave up 1 base and J gave up 7 bases, with 11 bases separating them.

This clonotype was counted between two and nine times. The gene calls are TRBV27 and TRBJ2-3; 11 nucleotides agree with TRBD2. Trimming cost V 4 bases and J 2 bases; bases outside gene matches: 5. The CDR3 runs 16 residues. The V gene's germline CDR1 is MNHEY and CDR2 SMNVEV (reference sequence). The DNA of the CDR3 is TGTGCCAGCAGTTGGCGACTAGCGGGATACACAGATACGCAGTATTTT. It translates to CASSWRLAGYTDTQYF.

Details on this clonotype: At one boundary the junction diverges from the germline segment, which might be a read error. The gene calls are TRBV13 and TRBJ1-2; 7 bases line up with TRBD1. This CDR3 has 17 residues. Looked up from germline, CDR1 is PRHDT and CDR2 is FYEKMQ (reference sequence). The CDR3, as DNA: TGTGCCGGCAGCTCCTCTGACAGGGTGGAAGCTAACTATGGCTACACCTTC. Protein product: CAGSSSDRVEANYGYTF.

This clonotype was seen only a few times. The chain links TRBV6-2 or TRBV6-3 to TRBJ2-3; a possible D gene is TRBD2 (5 bases). V lost 4 bases and J 2 bases, leaving 16 bases between the germline ends. Per germline, CDR1 MNHEY and CDR2 SVGEGT. The CDR3 runs to 16 residues. DNA for the CDR3: TGTGCCAGCAGTTGGCAGTACGGGGATTTCACAGATACGCAGTATTTT. Its translation: CASSWQYGDFTDTQYF.

This clonotype has more than one count but fewer than ten. The chain employs TRBV28 and TRBJ2-4; unclear D gene. Germline CDR1 reads MDHEN; CDR2 reads SYDVKM. CDR3 length: 15 residues. The V end was cut by 4 bases, the J end by 8 bases, with 18 bases between. The CDR3 region has the DNA TGTGCCAGCAGTTCCCTGAAAGGGATCTTTGACATTCAGTACTTC. It is translated as CASSSLKGIFDIQYF.

This clonotype was seen a few times. This chain connects TRBV28 to TRBJ2-7; TRBD1 agrees at 9 bases. CDR3 length: 16 residues. Per the germline V gene, CDR1 is MDHEN and CDR2 is SYDVKM. V lost 5 bases to trimming and J lost 7 bases; unmatched junction nucleotides: 15. CDR3 nucleotide sequence: TGTGCCAGCAGTACCGGGGCAGGGACAGGGATGCGGGAGCAGTACTTC. It encodes CASSTGAGTGMREQYF.

Only a few counts were recorded for this clonotype. This rearrangement joins TRBV9 to TRBJ2-2; 7 positions agree with TRBD2. Germline assignment: CDR1 SGDLS and CDR2 YYNGEE. The CDR3 sequence is 13 residues long. V dropped 7 bases and J dropped 5; count of bases not matched to a gene: 5. CDR3 coding DNA: TGTGCCAGCGAGGCGGGAGCGACCGGGGAGCTGTTTTTT. Amino acid sequence: CASEAGATGELFF.

The CDR3 here is CASSERASGSYEQYF. CDR3 nucleotide sequence: TGTGCCAGCAGTGAACGGGCTAGCGGGAGCTACGAGCAGTACTTC. The V and J genes are TRBV2 and TRBJ2-7, with 10 bases that match TRBD2. J lost 3 bases, V lost 2 bases, and 4 bases had no gene match. The CDR3 is 15 amino acids. From germline, CDR1 is SNHLY and CDR2 FYNNEI.

This clonotype came up a few times. V is TRBV20-1 and J is TRBJ1-2; no definite D call. Trimming pared 1 base from V and 0 bases from J, leaving 6 bases between. Per germline, CDR1 DFQATT and CDR2 SNEGSKA (reference sequence). CDR3 length: 13 amino acids. This CDR3 is CSARVRTNYGYTF. CDR3 nucleotides: TGCAGTGCTAGAGTACGGACTAACTATGGCTACACCTTC.

Only one count was recorded for this clonotype. This chain uses TRBV27 with TRBJ1-6; a possible D gene is TRBD1 (6 bases). Germline values: CDR1 MNHEY, CDR2 SMNVEV (reference sequence). The CDR3 runs to 15 residues. V was trimmed by 5 bases and J by 8 bases, leaving 16 bases between them. CDR3 amino acids: CASSRRDGGDSPLHF. CDR3 bases: TGTGCCAGCAGTCGTCGGGACGGGGGCGATTCACCCCTCCACTTT.

The chain uses TRBV6-2 or TRBV6-3 and TRBJ1-5; tentatively, D is TRBD1 (5 bases). Trimming shortened V by 0 bases and J by 5 bases, and 14 bases separated the two germline ends. The CDR3 loop spans 16 amino acids. Germline CDR1 MNHEY, CDR2 SVGEGT. CDR3: CASSYSSIGGDQPQHF. CDR3 nucleotides: TGTGCCAGCAGTTACTCGAGTATCGGAGGGGATCAGCCCCAGCATTTT.

This clonotype was detected only once. The chain couples TRBV2 to TRBJ2-1, with D hard to call. Germline values: CDR1 SNHLY, CDR2 FYNNEI. V shed 5 bases and J shed 12 bases, with 11 bases lying between them. This CDR3 is 11 amino acids long. CDR3 protein: CASSLSLGQFF. As DNA, the CDR3 is TGTGCCAGCAGTCTTAGCCTCGGGCAGTTCTTC.

The gene calls are TRBV27 and TRBJ2-5, with 7 bases lining up with TRBD1. The CDR3 has 13 amino acids. CDR1 MNHEY and CDR2 SMNVEV come from the germline V gene (reference sequence). The junction had 4 bases not matched to a gene; V was cut back by 5 bases and J by 4 bases. DNA for the CDR3: TGTGCCAGCAGTAAGACAGGGCGAGAGACCCAGTACTTC. Its translation: CASSKTGRETQYF.

V usage is TRBV28 and J usage is TRBJ2-7; D might be TRBD1 (6 bases). The germline V and J ends were trimmed by 5 bases and 6 bases, with 17 bases remaining between them. Germline V CDR1 and CDR2: MDHEN, SYDVKM. This CDR3 contains 14 residues. The CDR3 is CASSRTVPPCEQYF. The CDR3 bases are TGTGCCAGCAGTCGGACAGTCCCTCCCTGCGAGCAGTACTTC.

This clonotype showed up just a few times. The CDR3 DNA reads as TGTGCCACCAGTGATCTCCCTCACTTTCTGGAAATCAGAGAGACCCAGTACTTC. Encoded protein: CATSDLPHFLEIRETQYF. The chain employs TRBV24-1 and TRBJ2-5; no definite D call. Germline V gene sequence: CDR1 KGHDR, CDR2 SFDVKD. Trimming cost V 3 bases and J 4 bases, with 23 bases left between them. CDR3 length equals 18 residues.

This clonotype was detected ten times or more. The chain couples TRBV7-2 to TRBJ2-7, with 15 bases matching TRBD2. Unmatched junction bases numbered 11, after V lost 5 bases and J lost 6 bases. Germline values: CDR1 SGHTA, CDR2 FQGNSA. The CDR3 is 17 residues long. The CDR3 protein is CASSRSRTSGRAAEQYF. The CDR3 bases are TGTGCCAGCAGCCGATCCCGGACTAGCGGGAGGGCCGCCGAGCAGTACTTC.

This clonotype was counted only a few times. The J gene is TRBJ2-7, the V gene TRBV7-8, with D maybe TRBD1 (5 bases). CDR3 length equals 18 residues. Trimming took off 1 base at V and 0 bases at J, with 19 bases between the two ends. CDR1 is SGHVS, CDR2 FQNEAQ, per germline. This CDR3 is CASSLERSDTTFSYEQYF. CDR3 nucleotides: TGTGCCAGCAGCTTAGAACGATCGGACACTACGTTCTCCTACGAGCAGTACTTC.

This chain joins TRBV12-5 and TRBJ1-1; TRBD1 aligns across 8 bases. Unmatched junction bases numbered 12, after V lost 2 bases and J lost 4 bases. Germline V gene lookup returns CDR1 LGHNT and CDR2 FRNRAP. The CDR3 runs 17 residues. This CDR3 is CASGLFRGPDFVTEAFF. As DNA, the CDR3 is TGTGCTAGTGGTTTGTTCAGGGGGCCTGATTTCGTCACTGAAGCTTTCTTT.

The chain recombines TRBV20-1 with TRBJ2-3; 7 bases line up with TRBD2. After removal of 5 bases from V and 4 bases from J, the junction contained 21 bases not matched to a gene. Germline V CDR1 and CDR2: DFQATT, SNEGSKA (reference sequence). There are 18 residues in the CDR3. In DNA form, the CDR3 reads TGCAGTGCTGGGGGGGTTGTTGGCGGGAGATTTTCGGCAGATACGCAGTATTTT. Its translation is CSAGGVVGGRFSADTQYF.

This clonotype was detected a few times. The rearrangement joins TRBV3-1 to TRBJ2-7, with 8 bases aligning to TRBD2. CDR1 and CDR2 (germline): LGHDT, YNNKEL (reference sequence). The CDR3 has 14 amino acids. V lost 4 bases and J lost 3; bases outside the gene matches: 5. The CDR3 DNA follows: TGTGCCAGCAGCCGAGCGGGAGAGGTCTACGAGCAGTACTTC. Its translation: CASSRAGEVYEQYF.

A note on this clonotype: A junction boundary mismatches the germline segment, possibly from a read error. CDR3 nucleotide sequence: TGTGCTAGCAGCAAGGCCTGGAGCTCCTATAATTCACCCCTCCACTTT. It translates to CASSKAWSSYNSPLHF. The chain couples TRBV5-5 to TRBJ1-6, with no clear D. The CDR3 is 16 residues long. Germline V CDR1 and CDR2: SGHKS, YYEKEE (reference sequence).

This clonotype was observed a handful of times. This chain links TRBV9 with TRBJ2-7; possibly TRBD2 for D (5 bases). This CDR3 has 14 amino acids. The germline V gene has CDR1 SGDLS and CDR2 YYNGEE. Trimming removed 0 bases at V and 5 bases at J, with 12 bases between. The CDR3 loop is CASSVGASSDEQYF. CDR3 DNA: TGTGCCAGCAGCGTAGGGGCTAGCTCGGACGAGCAGTACTTC.

The chain joins TRBV5-1 to TRBJ1-1, with a weak D call TRBD1 (5 bases). Trimming removed 0 bases from V and 6 bases from J, with 12 bases in between. Germline loops: CDR1 SGHRS, CDR2 YFSETQ. The CDR3 sequence is 14 residues long. CDR3 DNA sequence: TGCGCCAGCAGCTTGGTATCGACAGTAGCTGAAGCTTTCTTT. The encoded protein is CASSLVSTVAEAFF. Full variable domain (remainder filled in from reference TRBV5-1 and TRBJ1-1): KAGVTQTPRYLIKTRGQQVTLSCSPISGHRSVSWYQQTPGQGLQFLFEYFSETQRNKGNFPGRFSGRQFSNSRSEMNVSTLELGDSALYLCASSLVSTVAEAFFGQGTRLTVV.

The CDR3 loop is CASRAVNNEKLFF. The CDR3, as DNA: TGTGCCAGCAGGGCAGTAAATAATGAAAAACTGTTTTTT. This chain joins TRBV12-3 or TRBV12-4 and TRBJ1-4; D not certain. This CDR3 comprises 13 residues. V lost 6 bases and J 4 bases, leaving 9 bases between the germline ends.